A selection of T cell receptor beta chains follows, all from one sample in a study of PD-L1 blockade in urothelial cancer. Data came from immunoSEQ multiplex PCR; TCRdb stores just in-frame clones and leaves some out. This table holds about 72,000 clones, roughly 80% found once. The input for sequencing was PBMCs, taken around atezolizumab (anti-PD-L1) treatment. The receptors stem from a man between 65 and 85 years old with urothelial cancer. CDR3s include the opening cysteine and the closing phenylalanine or tryptophan. Each record gives: J gene, CDR3 length, V gene, CDR3 protein.

j_gene: TRBJ1-2; len: 15; v_gene: TRBV30; CDR3aa: CAWSVAGGLSYGYTF
j_gene: TRBJ2-5; len: 15; v_gene: TRBV10-3; CDR3aa: CAISGLGTAQETQYF
j_gene: TRBJ1-1; len: 15; v_gene: TRBV5-1; CDR3aa: CASRRQGGFSTEAFF
j_gene: TRBJ1-2; len: 14; v_gene: TRBV5-1; CDR3aa: CASSLQGPEQGYTF
j_gene: TRBJ2-4; len: 14; v_gene: TRBV28; CDR3aa: CASNSYTPKNIQYF
j_gene: TRBJ1-2; len: 18; v_gene: TRBV7-9; CDR3aa: CASSFRGGQGILPAGYTF
j_gene: TRBJ2-1; len: 13; v_gene: TRBV7-3; CDR3aa: CASSYRDRDEQFF
j_gene: TRBJ2-7; len: 11; v_gene: TRBV6-5; CDR3aa: CASKGVYEQYF
j_gene: TRBJ1-3; len: 16; v_gene: TRBV19; CDR3aa: CASSRGPIARGNTIYF
j_gene: TRBJ2-2; len: 13; v_gene: TRBV29-1; CDR3aa: CSSALHTTGELFF
j_gene: TRBJ2-3; len: 16; v_gene: TRBV5-4; CDR3aa: CASSLKLAESTDTQYF
j_gene: TRBJ1-2; len: 14; v_gene: TRBV7-3; CDR3aa: CASSFSRGDYGYTF
j_gene: TRBJ1-2; len: 14; v_gene: TRBV5-5; CDR3aa: CASSSGQGNYGYTF
j_gene: TRBJ1-4; len: 13; v_gene: TRBV6-1; CDR3aa: CASSDREGFVLFF
j_gene: TRBJ1-2; len: 14; v_gene: TRBV9; CDR3aa: CASSVEGANYGYTF
j_gene: TRBJ2-7; len: 15; v_gene: TRBV9; CDR3aa: CASSPGQGTNYEQYF
j_gene: TRBJ2-1; len: 13; v_gene: TRBV5-1; CDR3aa: CASSYPSGLEQFF
j_gene: TRBJ2-7; len: 15; v_gene: TRBV27; CDR3aa: CASSLFQGATYEQYF
j_gene: TRBJ2-5; len: 16; v_gene: TRBV7-2; CDR3aa: CASSSTGTSGMETQYF
j_gene: TRBJ2-7; len: 16; v_gene: TRBV21-1; CDR3aa: CASSPRPERGIAEQYF
j_gene: TRBJ2-3; len: 13; v_gene: TRBV5-1; CDR3aa: CASSSGGGDTQYF
j_gene: TRBJ1-5; len: 12; v_gene: TRBV10-3; CDR3aa: CATRGGDQPQHF
j_gene: TRBJ2-2; len: 16; v_gene: TRBV5-5; CDR3aa: CASSPPGQGVTGELFF
j_gene: TRBJ2-3; len: 17; v_gene: TRBV4-1; CDR3aa: CASSQSGDPVPTDTQYF
j_gene: TRBJ2-7; len: 13; v_gene: TRBV6-5; CDR3aa: CASRTGGTYEQYF
j_gene: TRBJ2-1; len: 15; v_gene: TRBV28; CDR3aa: CAIQSTGSSYNEQFF
j_gene: TRBJ1-2; len: 14; v_gene: TRBV19; CDR3aa: CASSRLRSNYGYTF
j_gene: TRBJ2-1; len: 15; v_gene: TRBV6-1; CDR3aa: CASSQGTGPRGEQFF
j_gene: TRBJ2-1; len: 19; v_gene: TRBV7-2; CDR3aa: CASSQGGLAGGPRYNEQFF
j_gene: TRBJ2-1; len: 16; v_gene: TRBV28; CDR3aa: CASGLAGGSSYNEQFF
j_gene: TRBJ2-3; len: 16; v_gene: TRBV29-1; CDR3aa: CSVVRQGTISTDTQYF
j_gene: TRBJ1-3; len: 16; v_gene: TRBV4-1; CDR3aa: CASSQDRTVSGNTIYF
j_gene: TRBJ2-3; len: 15; v_gene: TRBV2; CDR3aa: CASSLLAVSTDTQYF
j_gene: TRBJ2-2; len: 17; v_gene: TRBV5-4; CDR3aa: CASSLSIAGTNTGELFF
j_gene: TRBJ2-5; len: 16; v_gene: TRBV15; CDR3aa: CATQRTIAGVGETQYF
j_gene: TRBJ2-7; len: 16; v_gene: TRBV5-1; CDR3aa: CASSSWGRPMDYEQYF
j_gene: TRBJ1-5; len: 17; v_gene: TRBV23-1; CDR3aa: CASSPSTGGLSNQPQHF
j_gene: TRBJ2-3; len: 14; v_gene: TRBV7-2; CDR3aa: CASSLGGVSDTQYF
j_gene: TRBJ2-1; len: 13; v_gene: TRBV5-5; CDR3aa: CASSPARPGGQFF
j_gene: TRBJ2-1; len: 14; v_gene: TRBV11-2; CDR3aa: CASTEGGSRNEQFF
j_gene: TRBJ2-7; len: 15; v_gene: TRBV7-8; CDR3aa: CASSSSGLAFYEQYF
j_gene: TRBJ2-1; len: 14; v_gene: TRBV4-1; CDR3aa: CASSQVVRESEQFF
j_gene: TRBJ2-5; len: 16; v_gene: TRBV19; CDR3aa: CASSVAGDPPQETQYF
j_gene: TRBJ1-3; len: 17; v_gene: TRBV5-1; CDR3aa: CASSLTSRAGSGNTIYF
j_gene: TRBJ1-1; len: 15; v_gene: TRBV7-2; CDR3aa: CASSLLQARNTEAFF
j_gene: TRBJ2-3; len: 17; v_gene: TRBV5-1; CDR3aa: CASSLAGLGPSTDTQYF
j_gene: TRBJ2-7; len: 14; v_gene: TRBV6-1; CDR3aa: CATRTGGAGGEQYF
j_gene: TRBJ2-1; len: 16; v_gene: TRBV9; CDR3aa: CASSVALAGYYNEQFF
j_gene: TRBJ2-7; len: 19; v_gene: TRBV7-2; CDR3aa: CASSSQTPRTGQYLYEQYF
j_gene: TRBJ1-2; len: 14; v_gene: TRBV30; CDR3aa: CAWRDQGDPYGYTF
j_gene: TRBJ2-3; len: 11; v_gene: TRBV6-5; CDR3aa: CASRDLDTQYF
j_gene: TRBJ1-4; len: 15; v_gene: TRBV5-8; CDR3aa: CASSVPGSTNEKLFF
j_gene: TRBJ2-2; len: 16; v_gene: TRBV11-2; CDR3aa: CASSPAGGGGTGELFF
j_gene: TRBJ2-5; len: 16; v_gene: TRBV5-1; CDR3aa: CASSAGLAGGQETQYF
j_gene: TRBJ2-7; len: 13; v_gene: TRBV19; CDR3aa: CASSIPGSYEQYF